The 2 T cell receptor beta chains listed next were all sequenced from one sample in a study of control samples from healthy donors and cancer patients. Clones were read by immunoSEQ multiplex PCR, and TCRdb kept only the in-frame ones, dropping some. The data hold about 100,000 clones, with approximately 82% observed a single time. Sequenced input: blood. The source is a man aged 18 to 29 in good health.

CDR3: CASSRDSSSGANVLTF. CDR3 coding DNA: TGTGCCAGTAGTAGGGACAGCTCCTCTGGGGCCAACGTCCTGACTTTC. The chain couples TRBV19 to TRBJ2-6; 7 positions agree with TRBD1. V was pared by 4 bases and J by 0 bases, with 3 bases of the junction left unmatched. The length of the CDR3 is 16 residues. The germline gives CDR1 LNHDA, CDR2 SQIVND (reference sequence).

This sequence joins TRBV5-6 and TRBJ2-7, with 8 bases matching TRBD1. Per the germline V gene, CDR1 is SGHDT and CDR2 is YYEEEE. V lost 0 bases, J lost 3 bases, and 17 bases stayed unmatched. This CDR3 has 19 amino acids. In nucleotides, the CDR3 is TGTGCCAGCAGCTTGGGGGTAGGACAGGGTCGGTTCGTTCGCTACGAGCAGTACTTC. Protein product: CASSLGVGQGRFVRYEQYF.